This paragraph covers one T cell receptor beta chain sequence. The V gene's germline CDR1 is LGHNA and CDR2 YSLEER. Trimming removed 2 bases from V and 6 bases from J, with 10 bases in between. This CDR3 comprises 14 residues. This entry belongs to a study of T-cell memory formation after mild COVID-19. TCRdb recomputed calls from the 5' RACE reads with MiXCR, one row per CDR3 protein. The sample shows about 400,000 distinct CDR3 sequences, 14% of them seen only once. The rearrangement links TRBV4-3 to TRBJ2-2; no definite D call. The sequencing input was PBMCs or a T cell subset sorted from them (not recorded which). This receptor was obtained from a man in his late teens or twenties who had mild COVID-19 (a few samples of this study predate the infection). Cell type and time point are not known. As DNA, the CDR3 is TGCGCCAGCAGCCAAACTGGCGGCCCCGGGGAGCTGTTTTTT. Translated: CASSQTGGPGELFF.